These 12 T cell receptor beta chains came from one sample sequenced in a study of vaccination and CD4 T cells after COVID-19. The assay that was used to sequence DNA from cultured CD4+ T cells was the Oncomine TCR Beta short-read assay. MiXCR, run by TCRdb on the PCR reads, gives a single entry per CDR3 protein. The table includes about 11,000 distinct CDR3 sequences, roughly 58% detected once. Their antigens remain unidentified. Indicated treatment: roughly 10-day PBMC culture with coronavirus spike peptide pools or control peptides (ViraFEST assay). The sample consisted of CD4+ T cells from blood, cultured in vitro. The origin of the receptors is a human donor who had recovered from COVID-19.

This chain connects TRBV4-1 to TRBJ1-2, with D unclear. Germline CDR1 MGHRA, CDR2 YSYEKL. There are 13 residues in the CDR3. V lost 0 bases to trimming and J lost 4 bases, with 6 bases between them. The CDR3 DNA reads TGCGCCAGCAGCCAAGAGGCAACCTATGGCTACACCTTC. Protein product: CASSQEATYGYTF.

This clonotype turned up a few times. This sequence joins TRBV30 and TRBJ2-3, with 7 nucleotides matching TRBD2. The CDR3 consists of 14 residues. The germline gives CDR1 GTSNPN, CDR2 SVGIG (reference sequence). J lost 5 bases, V lost 2 bases, and 7 bases had no gene match. CDR3 coding DNA: TGTGCCTGGAGTTACGGGAGGACCAGAGATACGCAGTATTTT. It translates to CAWSYGRTRDTQYF.

The sample holds a few counts of this clonotype. The V gene is TRBV6-2 or TRBV6-3, the J gene TRBJ2-7, with 7 bases matching TRBD2. The germline V gene encodes CDR1 MNHEY and CDR2 SVGEGT. Losses at the gene ends were 11 bases for V and 4 bases for J; bases not matched to a gene: 11. CDR3 length: 13 residues. CDR3 DNA sequence: TGTGCCTGTCGAAGGAGCGGGGAGTACGAGCAGTACTTC. It translates to CACRRSGEYEQYF.

This clonotype showed up just a few times. This chain links TRBV7-9 with TRBJ2-5, with D maybe TRBD1 (5 bases). CDR3 size: 13 residues. V was clipped by 3 bases and J by 3 bases, with 8 bases between them. The germline V gene has CDR1 SEHNR and CDR2 FQNEAQ (reference sequence). Here the CDR3 reads CASSFIREETQYF. The CDR3 DNA reads TGTGCCAGCAGCTTCATCAGGGAAGAGACCCAGTACTTC.

CDR3 protein: CASSERGYVGTQYF. CDR3 nucleotide sequence: TGTGCCAGCAGTGAACGTGGTTACGTCGGGACCCAGTACTTC. The chain combines TRBV6-1 with TRBJ2-5; D ambiguous. The CDR3 totals 14 residues. Trimming stripped 2 bases from V and 7 bases from J, with 14 bases between. Germline V CDR1 and CDR2: MNHNS, SASEGT.

This sequence joins TRBV6-2 or TRBV6-3 and TRBJ2-7; no firm D call. Germline assignment: CDR1 MNHEY and CDR2 SVGEGT. This CDR3 spans 15 amino acids. With 5 bases removed from V and 0 bases from J, the gap between germline ends came to 14 bases. In nucleotides, the CDR3 is TGTGCCAGCAGTCTCGTATCGGCTAACTCCTACGAGCAGTACTTC. Its protein product is CASSLVSANSYEQYF.

CDR3 sequence: CSARVEGIGEKLFF. The CDR3 DNA follows: TGCAGTGCTAGAGTGGAGGGGATAGGAGAAAAACTGTTTTTT. V usage is TRBV20-1 and J usage is TRBJ1-4, with D tentatively TRBD1 (5 bases). Trimming stripped 1 base from V and 8 bases from J, with 14 bases between. The CDR3 is 14 amino acids. CDR1 is DFQATT, CDR2 SNEGSKA, per germline (reference sequence).

Here the CDR3 DNA reads TGTGCCAGCAGCAACCAGAGGAACACCGGGGAGCTGTTTTTT. As protein: CASSNQRNTGELFF. The rearrangement uses TRBV7-9 and TRBJ2-2, with unresolved D. Germline V gene sequence: CDR1 SEHNR, CDR2 FQNEAQ (reference sequence). The CDR3 totals 14 residues. Trimming cost V 5 bases and J 1 base, with 8 bases left between them.

CDR3 in DNA: TGCAGTGCTACAGGCGGGAGGTCCTACGAGCAGTACTTC. Translating gives CSATGGRSYEQYF. This sequence joins TRBV20-1 and TRBJ2-7; TRBD2 agrees at 8 bases. Losses at the gene ends were 4 bases for V and 1 base for J; bases not matched to a gene: 3. Germline V gene lookup returns CDR1 DFQATT and CDR2 SNEGSKA (reference sequence). The CDR3 covers 13 residues.

This clonotype appeared a few times. The chain uses TRBV24-1 and TRBJ1-2, with no clear D. This CDR3 comprises 14 residues. CDR1 KGHDR and CDR2 SFDVKD come from the germline V gene. Trimming took off 0 bases at V and 4 bases at J, with 8 bases between the two ends. The CDR3 nucleotides are TGTGCCACCAGTGATTTGGGGCAGCCCTATGGCTACACCTTC. This sequence encodes CATSDLGQPYGYTF.

V gene TRBV7-2 combines with J gene TRBJ2-7; D is unresolved. The V gene's germline CDR1 is SGHTA and CDR2 FQGNSA. V lost 6 bases to trimming and J lost 0 bases, with 15 bases between them. The CDR3 loop spans 15 amino acids. CDR3 residues: CASRAYGLGSYEQYF. The DNA of the CDR3 is TGTGCCAGCAGAGCCTACGGTCTCGGCTCCTACGAGCAGTACTTC.

The CDR3 reads CASSFRLAGGPNTGELFF. Written as DNA, the CDR3 is TGTGCCAGCAGCTTCCGACTAGCGGGAGGGCCGAACACCGGGGAGCTGTTTTTT. This sequence joins TRBV11-2 and TRBJ2-2, with TRBD2 matching 14 bases. CDR3 length: 18 residues. Germline CDR1 and CDR2: SGHAT and FQNNGV. J lost 0 bases, V lost 3 bases, and 3 bases had no gene match.